A single sample is the source of the 10 T cell receptor beta chains below, sequenced in a study of cytomegalovirus exposure and HLA in healthy donors. PCR involved 60 Vbeta and 13 Jbeta primers. The repertoire was sequenced with immunoSEQ multiplex PCR; TCRdb's copy has only in-frame clones and lacks some. With some 67,000 clones in the sample, the ten largest clones hold about 1.7%. The sample was PBMCs. Every receptor here comes from a woman aged 25 to 39 in good health and CMV-seronegative.

The gene calls are TRBV5-1 and TRBJ1-2, with a weak D call TRBD1 (6 bases). V shed 0 bases and J shed 4 bases, with 7 bases lying between them. The CDR3 consists of 13 residues. Germline V gene data show CDR1 as SGHRS and CDR2 as YFSETQ. The CDR3 region is CASSLEDSYGYTF. Here the CDR3 DNA reads TGCGCCAGCAGCTTGGAGGACAGCTATGGCTACACCTTC.

This chain links TRBV6-5 with TRBJ1-2, with D possibly matching TRBD1 (6 bases). V dropped 3 bases and J dropped 4 bases, with 12 bases sitting between them. Germline V gene sequence: CDR1 MNHEY, CDR2 SVGAGI. The CDR3 has 14 amino acids. CDR3: CASSYQRTAYGYTF. In DNA form, the CDR3 reads TGTGCCAGCAGTTATCAGAGGACAGCCTATGGCTACACCTTC.

The rearrangement joins TRBV15 to TRBJ2-7, with 7 bases matching TRBD1. CDR1 is LNHNV, CDR2 YYDKDF, per germline (reference sequence). V shed 0 bases, J shed 6 bases, and the junction held 5 bases outside the gene matches. CDR3 length: 14 residues. Here the CDR3 DNA reads TGTGCCACCAGCAGAGAAGGGGGCTTCGGCGAGCAGTACTTC. Translated, it gives CATSREGGFGEQYF.

V and J are TRBV11-2 and TRBJ2-5, with 8 positions matching TRBD2. The J call is uncertain, as TRBJ2-7 better fits the DNA end. CDR1 SGHAT and CDR2 FQNNGV come from the germline V gene. There are 15 residues in the CDR3. The chain's CDR3 is CASSLGSGAIYEQYF. The CDR3 nucleotides are TGTGCCAGCAGCCTCGGTAGCGGGGCGATCTACGAGCAGTACTTC.

V gene TRBV21-1 combines with J gene TRBJ2-7; the D call TRBD2 from the table was never checked on the DNA. TRBV21-1 is designated a pseudogene. This CDR3 has 14 residues. For the CDR3, the DNA is TGTGCCAGCAGCAGGGACTCGTACCACTACGAGCAGTACTTC. Residues: CASSRDSYHYEQYF.

CDR3 sequence reads: CASSLCGEGTDTQYF. DNA for the CDR3: TGCGCCAGCAGCTTGTGTGGGGAGGGCACAGATACGCAGTATTTT. The chain carries TRBV5-1 and TRBJ2-3, with D perhaps TRBD2 (6 bases). Trimming removed 1 base at V and 1 base at J, with 10 bases between. The CDR3 is 15 residues long. In germline, CDR1 is SGHRS, CDR2 YFSETQ.

The chain uses TRBV30 and TRBJ1-2; the D is unclear. The V gene lost 0 bases and the J gene lost 5 bases, with 13 bases spanning the gap. The CDR3 runs 14 residues. CDR1 and CDR2 from the germline V gene are GTSNPN and SVGIG (reference sequence). CDR3: CAWSVPPREYGYTF. DNA for the CDR3: TGTGCCTGGAGTGTACCCCCCCGGGAGTATGGCTACACCTTC.

The chain combines TRBV30 with TRBJ2-2; the D is unclear. CDR3 length equals 12 residues. V lost 1 base and J 7 bases, leaving 7 bases between the germline ends. Germline V CDR1 and CDR2: GTSNPN, SVGIG (reference sequence). CDR3 coding DNA: TGTGCCTGGAGTGAAGCATTCGGGGAGCTGTTTTTT. Amino acid sequence: CAWSEAFGELFF. The whole variable domain, filled in from reference TRBV30 and TRBJ2-2, reads SQTIHQWPATLVQPVGSPLSLECTVEGTSNPNLYWYRQAAGRGLQLLFYSVGIGQISSEVPQNLSASRPQDRQFILSSKKLLLSDSGFYLCAWSEAFGELFFGEGSRLTVL.

The chain recombines TRBV28 with TRBJ2-7, with TRBD1 matching 8 bases. Germline V CDR1 and CDR2: MDHEN, SYDVKM. The CDR3 has 14 amino acids. V was clipped by 6 bases and J by 2 bases; unmatched bases: 6. For the CDR3, the DNA is TGTGCCAGCAGAACCGGGGACAGGCCCTACGAGCAGTACTTC. Residues: CASRTGDRPYEQYF. Together with reference TRBV28 and TRBJ2-7, the CDR3 gives the full variable domain: DVKVTQSSRYLVKRTGEKVFLECVQDMDHENMFWYRQDPGLGLRLIYFSYDVKMKEKGDIPEGYSVSREKKERFSLILESASTNQTSMYLCASRTGDRPYEQYFGPGTRLTVT.

The chain is built from TRBV6-5 and TRBJ2-7, with a weak D call TRBD2 (7 bases). Germline V CDR1 and CDR2: MNHEY, SVGAGI. Trimming took off 2 bases at V and 2 bases at J, with 16 bases between the two ends. The CDR3 runs to 16 residues. CDR3 nucleotide sequence: TGTGCCAGCAGTTACATCAGTCGGGGGGCCACCTACGAGCAGTACTTC. Encoded protein: CASSYISRGATYEQYF.